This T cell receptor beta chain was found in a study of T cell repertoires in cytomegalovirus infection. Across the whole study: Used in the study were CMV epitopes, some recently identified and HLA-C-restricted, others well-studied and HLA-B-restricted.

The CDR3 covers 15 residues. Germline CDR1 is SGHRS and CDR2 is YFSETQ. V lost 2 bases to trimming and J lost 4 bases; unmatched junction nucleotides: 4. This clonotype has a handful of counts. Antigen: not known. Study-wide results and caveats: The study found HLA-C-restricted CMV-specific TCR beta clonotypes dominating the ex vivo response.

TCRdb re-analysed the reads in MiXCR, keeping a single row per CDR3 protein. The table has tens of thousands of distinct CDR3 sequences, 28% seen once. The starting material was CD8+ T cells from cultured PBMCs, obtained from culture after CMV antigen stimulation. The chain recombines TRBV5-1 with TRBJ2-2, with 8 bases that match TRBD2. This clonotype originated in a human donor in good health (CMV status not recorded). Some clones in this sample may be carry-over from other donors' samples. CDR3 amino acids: CASSFIAGGTGELFF. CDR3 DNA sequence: TGCGCCAGCAGCTTTATCGCGGGAGGCACCGGGGAGCTGTTTTTT. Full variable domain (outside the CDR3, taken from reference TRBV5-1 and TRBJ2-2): KAGVTQTPRYLIKTRGQQVTLSCSPISGHRSVSWYQQTPGQGLQFLFEYFSETQRNKGNFPGRFSGRQFSNSRSEMNVSTLELGDSALYLCASSFIAGGTGELFFGEGSRLTVL.